What follows is one TCR beta chain and its context. Its antigen remains unknown. Trimming stripped 1 base from V and 5 bases from J, with 7 bases between. Looked up from germline, CDR1 is LGHNA and CDR2 is YSLEER. The CDR3 totals 13 residues. Two oligonucleotides, mixed equimolar, formed the beta constant-region primer covering TRBC1 and TRBC2. Nested alpha and beta constant-region primers with the SP2 primer drove four PCR rounds on ligated cDNA. TCRdb reanalysed the UMI-ligation and nested PCR reads using MiXCR and keeps one entry per CDR3 protein. The profile shows 15,000 to 20,000 distinct CDR3 sequences, just over 8.5% of them singletons. These data originate in a study of naive and memory T cell subsets. Study-level findings and limits: Clonotypes here are unpaired alpha or beta chain sequences.

The V and J genes are TRBV4-3 and TRBJ2-3; D is uncertain. The clonotype was recovered from a human donor in good health. The sample consisted of central memory CD8+ T cells from blood. CDR3 DNA: TGCGCCAGCAGCCAAGGTAGAGGAGATACGCAGTATTTT. Translation gives CASSQGRGDTQYF.